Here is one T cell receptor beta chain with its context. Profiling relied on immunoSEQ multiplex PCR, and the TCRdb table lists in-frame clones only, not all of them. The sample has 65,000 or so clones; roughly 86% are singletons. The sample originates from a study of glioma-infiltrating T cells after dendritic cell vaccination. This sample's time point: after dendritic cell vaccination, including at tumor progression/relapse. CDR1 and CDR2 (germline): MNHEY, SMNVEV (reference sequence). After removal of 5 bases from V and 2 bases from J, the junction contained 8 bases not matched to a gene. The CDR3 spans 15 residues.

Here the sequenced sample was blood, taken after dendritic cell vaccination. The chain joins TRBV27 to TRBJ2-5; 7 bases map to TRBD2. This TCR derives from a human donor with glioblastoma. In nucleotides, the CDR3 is TGTGCCAGCAGTAAAGGAGGAGCGGGACAAGAGACCCAGTACTTC. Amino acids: CASSKGGAGQETQYF.